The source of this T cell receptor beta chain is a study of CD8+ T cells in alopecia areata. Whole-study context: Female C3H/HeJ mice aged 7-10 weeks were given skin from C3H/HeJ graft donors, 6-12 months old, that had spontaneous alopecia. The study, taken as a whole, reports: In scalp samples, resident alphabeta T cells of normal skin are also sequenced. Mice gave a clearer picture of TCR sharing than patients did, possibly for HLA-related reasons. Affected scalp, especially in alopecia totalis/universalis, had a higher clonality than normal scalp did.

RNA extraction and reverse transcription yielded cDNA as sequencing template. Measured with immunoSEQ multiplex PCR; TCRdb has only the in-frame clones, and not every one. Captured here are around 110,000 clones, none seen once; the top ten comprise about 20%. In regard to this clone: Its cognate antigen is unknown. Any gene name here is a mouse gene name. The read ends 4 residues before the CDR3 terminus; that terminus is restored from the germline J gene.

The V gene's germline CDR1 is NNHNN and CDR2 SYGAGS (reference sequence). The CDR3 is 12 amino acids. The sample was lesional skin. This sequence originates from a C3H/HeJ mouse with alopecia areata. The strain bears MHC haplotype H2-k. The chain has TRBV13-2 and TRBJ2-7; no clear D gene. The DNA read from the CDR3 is TGTGCCAGCGGTGATTCCCTGTAT. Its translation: CASGDSLY. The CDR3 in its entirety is CASGDSLYEQYF.